This T cell receptor (beta chain) is drawn from a study of a mutant IDH1 vaccine in newly diagnosed glioma. This clone was observed a single time. Antigen unknown. Assay: immunoSEQ multiplex PCR; the TCRdb copy retains only in-frame clones and omits some. This sample has 20,000 to 25,000 clones; 65% to 80% occur once, and the top ten carry around 8%. With 6 bases removed from V and 5 bases from J, the gap between germline ends came to 7 bases. Germline V CDR1 and CDR2: MRHNA, SNTAGT. The CDR3 covers 12 residues. The time point denotes: week 11, during vaccination. All doses held 300 ug of mutant IDH1 20-mer peptide, with topical imiquimod.

V gene TRBV6-4 combines with J gene TRBJ2-2, with D hard to call. Specimen: PBMCs, collected from a glioma patient whose treatment included an IDH1 peptide vaccine. The sequence derives from a middle-aged man with glioma. The CDR3: CASRTFTGELFF. CDR3 nucleotide sequence: TGTGCCAGCAGGACATTTACCGGGGAGCTGTTTTTT.